The 20 T cell receptor beta chains reported below all come from one sample, sequenced in a study of blood T cell repertoires in COVID-19 (dated by TCRdb to 2020 to 2022). The receptor library was made with the immunoSEQ multiplex PCR assay. As stored in TCRdb, this immuneACCESS dataset retains in-frame rearrangements with V and J assigned. A fraction of the clones does not appear; measured against another copy, unresolved V genes explain less than half of the discrepancy, and the remainder lacks a known reason. The sample table contains about 140,000 clones; only one count was recorded for around 76% of them. Together, the top ten hold 13% of the sample. Sequencing input: peripheral blood. Every receptor here comes from a man at least 80 years old with acute or convalescent COVID-19.

The rearrangement joins TRBV4-3 to TRBJ2-2, with TRBD1 as a possible D gene (6 bases). Germline V gene sequence: CDR1 LGHNA, CDR2 YSLEER. This CDR3 region has 16 residues. The V end lost 3 bases, the J end lost 0 bases, and 11 bases lay between the germline ends. In DNA form, the CDR3 reads TGCGCCAGCAGCCACGGCCGACAGGCGAACACCGGGGAGCTGTTTTTT. Translation: CASSHGRQANTGELFF.

This clone has a handful of counts. The rearrangement links TRBV28 to TRBJ1-1; 8 bases align to TRBD1. The CDR3 covers 13 residues. Germline V gives CDR1 MDHEN, CDR2 SYDVKM. Losses at the gene ends were 2 bases for V and 8 bases for J; bases not matched to a gene: 4. The CDR3 loop is CASSLGTGSEAFF. In DNA form, the CDR3 reads TGTGCCAGCAGTTTAGGGACAGGATCCGAAGCTTTCTTT.

This sequence joins TRBV18 and TRBJ1-1, with 8 nucleotides matching TRBD1. The CDR3 extends over 13 amino acids. Germline lookup yields CDR1 KGHSH and CDR2 LQKENI. J gave up 7 bases and V 3 bases, and 4 bases lay outside the gene matches. The CDR3 DNA follows: TGTGCCAGCTCACCGGCGACAGGGGATGAAGCTTTCTTT. Its translation: CASSPATGDEAFF.

This chain joins TRBV7-8 and TRBJ2-5; perhaps TRBD2 as D (7 bases). V was trimmed by 3 bases and J by 5 bases, leaving 10 bases between them. This CDR3 is built from 13 residues. Germline CDR1 is SGHVS and CDR2 is FQNEAQ. CDR3 loop: CASSFGGPETQYF. DNA of the CDR3: TGTGCCAGCAGCTTCGGGGGGCCGGAGACCCAGTACTTC.

The V gene is TRBV19, the J gene TRBJ1-4; unclear D gene. The germline V gene has CDR1 LNHDA and CDR2 SQIVND (reference sequence). V was clipped by 7 bases and J by 8 bases, with 14 bases between them. The CDR3 is 13 residues long. CDR3 sequence (DNA): TGTGCCAGTACGTGGCTGCCTGGCGAAAAACTGTTTTTT. This sequence encodes CASTWLPGEKLFF.

The chain recombines TRBV30 with TRBJ2-2; possible D gene TRBD1, 5 bases. Trimming pared 6 bases from V and 0 bases from J, leaving 11 bases between. The V gene's germline CDR1 is GTSNPN and CDR2 SVGIG (reference sequence). The CDR3 has 14 residues. The CDR3 DNA sequence: TGTGCCTGCCAACAGGAGTCGAACACCGGGGAGCTGTTTTTT. It yields the protein CACQQESNTGELFF.

This clone has just one count. V gene TRBV10-2 combines with J gene TRBJ2-5; 10 bases map to TRBD2. Germline lookup yields CDR1 WSHSY and CDR2 SAAADI. The CDR3 extends over 14 amino acids. With 8 bases clipped from V and 2 bases from J, the junction kept 5 bases outside the gene matches. CDR3: CASGSGGMQETQYF. The CDR3 DNA reads as TGCGCCAGCGGTAGCGGGGGGATGCAAGAGACCCAGTACTTC.

The V and J genes are TRBV2 and TRBJ1-4; a weak D match, TRBD1 (6 bases). The CDR3 sequence is 15 residues long. Germline CDR1 is SNHLY and CDR2 is FYNNEI. V was pared by 6 bases and J by 4 bases, with 15 bases between. The chain's CDR3 is CASRGQTGINEKLFF. In DNA form, the CDR3 reads TGTGCCAGCAGAGGTCAGACAGGAATTAATGAAAAACTGTTTTTT.

The chain carries TRBV7-8 and TRBJ1-5, with 8 nucleotides matching TRBD1. The CDR3 is 17 residues long. Unmatched junction bases numbered 9, after V lost 5 bases and J lost 0 bases. The germline V gene encodes CDR1 SGHVS and CDR2 FQNEAQ. CDR3 nucleotide sequence: TGTGCCAGCAGCCTGGACAGGGCCGTGGGTAGCAATCAGCCCCAGCATTTT. Encoded protein: CASSLDRAVGSNQPQHF.

The chain recombines TRBV5-4 with TRBJ2-7; perhaps TRBD2 as D (7 bases). The CDR3 is 15 amino acids. Germline V gene lookup returns CDR1 SGHNT and CDR2 YYREEE (reference sequence). V was trimmed by 1 base and J by 5 bases, leaving 16 bases between them. Here the CDR3 reads CASSLSTGGINEQYF. CDR3 coding DNA: TGTGCCAGCAGCTTGTCAACGGGGGGCATCAACGAGCAGTACTTC. The variable domain in full, with the rest retrieved from reference TRBV5-4 and TRBJ2-7, is ETGVTQSPTHLIKTRGQQVTLRCSSQSGHNTVSWYQQALGQGPQFIFQYYREEENGRGNFPPRFSGLQFPNYSSELNVNALELDDSALYLCASSLSTGGINEQYFGPGTRLTVT.

The chain is built from TRBV30 and TRBJ1-1, with D perhaps TRBD1 (5 bases). V lost 1 base to trimming and J lost 4 bases, with 16 bases between them. This CDR3 has 15 amino acids. The germline CDR1 and CDR2 sequences are GTSNPN and SVGIG (reference sequence). CDR3 amino acids: CAWSGGGSARTEAFF. The CDR3 coding sequence is TGTGCCTGGAGTGGGGGGGGATCGGCGCGCACTGAAGCTTTCTTT.

The chain joins TRBV10-2 to TRBJ2-7; 8 bases are a match to TRBD1. CDR1 and CDR2 from the germline V gene are WSHSY and SAAADI. CDR3 length: 13 residues. J gave up 3 bases and V 6 bases, and 4 bases lay outside the gene matches. This chain's CDR3 is CASRGQVDYEQYF. CDR3 DNA: TGCGCCAGCAGGGGACAGGTCGACTACGAGCAGTACTTC.

The chain carries TRBV9 and TRBJ2-2; 8 bases are a match to TRBD1. J gave up 5 bases and V 9 bases, and 6 bases lay outside the gene matches. Germline CDR1 is SGDLS and CDR2 is YYNGEE. The CDR3 sequence is 13 residues long. The CDR3 DNA reads as TGTGCCACCACCCGACAGGGGACCGGGGAGCTGTTTTTT. Its translation is CATTRQGTGELFF.

The V call is TRBV15, the J call TRBJ2-1; 8 nucleotides align to TRBD1. V trimming: 1 base; J trimming: 0 bases; junction bases outside the gene matches: 8. CDR3 length: 18 residues. CDR1 and CDR2 (germline): LNHNV, YYDKDF (reference sequence). CDR3 region: CATSRGAGTGGSYNEQFF. CDR3 nucleotide sequence: TGTGCCACCAGCAGAGGGGCCGGGACAGGCGGCTCCTACAATGAGCAGTTCTTC.

This chain uses TRBV19 with TRBJ1-5, with D possibly TRBD1 on 5 matching bases. The V and J ends lost 5 bases and 6 bases respectively, with 8 bases between them. Germline CDR1 and CDR2: LNHDA and SQIVND (reference sequence). The CDR3 is 12 residues long. The CDR3 reads CASSPQGQPQHF. The CDR3 DNA reads as TGTGCCAGTAGTCCCCAGGGTCAGCCCCAGCATTTT.

This rearrangement joins TRBV28 to TRBJ1-4; no reliable D call. The V gene lost 9 bases and the J gene lost 6 bases, with 20 bases spanning the gap. There are 15 residues in the CDR3. The germline V gene encodes CDR1 MDHEN and CDR2 SYDVKM. The CDR3 is CASPLTRDKYEKLFF. DNA of the CDR3: TGTGCCAGTCCGTTAACCCGGGATAAGTATGAAAAACTGTTTTTT.

The chain recombines TRBV7-2 with TRBJ1-2, with TRBD1 as a possible D gene (6 bases). V dropped 5 bases and J dropped 0 bases, with 25 bases sitting between them. The CDR3 covers 19 residues. Germline assignment: CDR1 SGHTA and CDR2 FQGNSA. CDR3 residues: CASSPQGISAGLANYGYTF. The DNA for the CDR3 is TGTGCCAGCAGCCCCCAGGGGATCTCAGCAGGGTTGGCTAACTATGGCTACACCTTC.

The DNA for the CDR3 is TGTGCCAGCAGCTCCCAGTCGGGATTAAGCACAGATACGCAGTATTTT. This codes for CASSSQSGLSTDTQYF. The rearrangement uses TRBV11-1 and TRBJ2-3; the D gene is possibly TRBD2 (5 bases). Looked up from germline, CDR1 is SGHAT and CDR2 is FQDESV (reference sequence). The CDR3 has 16 amino acids. V dropped 4 bases and J dropped 0 bases, with 14 bases sitting between them.

This clone was recorded a few times. The rearrangement uses TRBV13 and TRBJ2-1, with D possibly being TRBD2 (6 bases). Germline V gene data show CDR1 as PRHDT and CDR2 as FYEKMQ (reference sequence). The CDR3 is 16 amino acids. V dropped 4 bases and J dropped 4 bases, with 17 bases sitting between them. CDR3 in amino acids: CASSSRGSSGYNEQFF. DNA of the CDR3: TGTGCCAGCAGCTCCCGCGGTAGTAGCGGTTACAATGAGCAGTTCTTC. The full variable domain, rest sourced from reference TRBV13 and TRBJ2-1, is AAGVIQSPRHLIKEKRETATLKCYPIPRHDTVYWYQQGPGQDPQFLISFYEKMQSDKGSIPDRFSAQQFSDYHSELNMSSLELGDSALYFCASSSRGSSGYNEQFFGPGTRLTVL.

This sequence joins TRBV5-1 and TRBJ2-2; TRBD1 agrees at 12 bases. Germline V lookup: CDR1 SGHRS, CDR2 YFSETQ. The CDR3 extends over 17 amino acids. The V segment lost 4 bases and the J segment 7 bases; nucleotides outside the gene matches: 11. As DNA, the CDR3 is TGCGCCAGCAGCCCTCCCCCGGGACAGGGGGCGCTCGGGGAGCTGTTTTTT. Its translation is CASSPPPGQGALGELFF.